This T cell receptor (beta chain) was sequenced during a study of T-cell memory formation after mild COVID-19. The study, taken as a whole, reports: Some clones that responded were present in memory (sampled pre-infection), which suggests cross-reactive memory joined. A second wave of clones peaked on day 37, and their SARS-CoV-2 specificity went unconfirmed. Clones that contracted clustered mainly in CM and EM if CD4+ and in EMRA if CD8+.

This CDR3 is built from 13 residues. In germline, CDR1 is SGHRS, CDR2 YFSETQ. V was pared by 7 bases and J by 7 bases, with 8 bases of the junction left unmatched. TCRdb passed the 5' RACE reads through MiXCR, listing each CDR3 protein once. The repertoire holds a few hundred thousand distinct CDR3 sequences, with around 17% as singletons. For this clonotype: Its specificity is unknown.

The receptor was isolated from a man younger than 30 who had mild COVID-19 (a few samples of this study predate the infection). Cell type and time point are not known. This sequence joins TRBV5-1 and TRBJ2-1; 7 bases agree with TRBD1. The sequenced material came from PBMCs or a T cell subset sorted from them (not recorded which). The CDR3, as DNA: TGCGCCAGCGACAGGGATTTCGGGAATGAGCAGTTCTTC. It yields the protein CASDRDFGNEQFF.